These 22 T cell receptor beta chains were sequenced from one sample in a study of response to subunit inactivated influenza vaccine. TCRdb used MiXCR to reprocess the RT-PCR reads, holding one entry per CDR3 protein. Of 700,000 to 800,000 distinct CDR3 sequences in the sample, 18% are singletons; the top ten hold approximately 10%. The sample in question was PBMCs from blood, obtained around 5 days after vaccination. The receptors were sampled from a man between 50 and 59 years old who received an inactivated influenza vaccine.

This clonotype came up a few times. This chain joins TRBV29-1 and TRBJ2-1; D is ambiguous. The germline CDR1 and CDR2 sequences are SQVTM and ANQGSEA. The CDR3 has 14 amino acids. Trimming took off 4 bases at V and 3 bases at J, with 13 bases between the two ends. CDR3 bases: TGCAGCGTTGGATCTGAGTTAGGCTACAATGAGCAGTTCTTC. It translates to CSVGSELGYNEQFF.

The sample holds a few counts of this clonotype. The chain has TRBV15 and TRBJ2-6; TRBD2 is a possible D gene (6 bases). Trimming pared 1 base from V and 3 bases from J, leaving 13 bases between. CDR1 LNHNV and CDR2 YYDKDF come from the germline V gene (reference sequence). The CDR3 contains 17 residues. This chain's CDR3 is CATSRGDRGVGANVLTF. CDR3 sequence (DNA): TGTGCCACCAGCAGAGGTGATCGCGGGGTTGGGGCCAACGTCCTGACTTTC.

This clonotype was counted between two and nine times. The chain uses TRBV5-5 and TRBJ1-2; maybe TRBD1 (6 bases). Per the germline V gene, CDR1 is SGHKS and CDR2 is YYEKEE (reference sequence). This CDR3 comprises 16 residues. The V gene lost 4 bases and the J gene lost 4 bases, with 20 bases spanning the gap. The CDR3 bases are TGTGCCAGCAGCCCCCTAAGTTCCGGGGGCGCCTATGGCTACACCTTC. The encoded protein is CASSPLSSGGAYGYTF.

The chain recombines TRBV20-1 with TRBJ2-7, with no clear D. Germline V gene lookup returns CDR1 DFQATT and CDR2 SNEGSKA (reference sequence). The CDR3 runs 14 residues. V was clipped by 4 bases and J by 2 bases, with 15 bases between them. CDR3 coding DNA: TGCAGTGCTACTCCGTCCGAAAGGCCCTACGAGCAGTACTTC. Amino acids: CSATPSERPYEQYF.

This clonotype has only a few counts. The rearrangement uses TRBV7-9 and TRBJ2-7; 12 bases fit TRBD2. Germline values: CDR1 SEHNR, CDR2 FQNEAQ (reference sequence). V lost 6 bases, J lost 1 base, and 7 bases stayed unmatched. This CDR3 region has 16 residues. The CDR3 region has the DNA TGTGCCAGCAGAAGGGCTAGCGGGAGGGAATCCTACGAGCAGTACTTC. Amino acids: CASRRASGRESYEQYF.

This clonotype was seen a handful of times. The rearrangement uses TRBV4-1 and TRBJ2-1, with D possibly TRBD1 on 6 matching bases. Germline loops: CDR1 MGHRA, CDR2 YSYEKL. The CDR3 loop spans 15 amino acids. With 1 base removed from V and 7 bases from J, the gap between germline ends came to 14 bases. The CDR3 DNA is TGCGCCAGCAGCCAAGTGTTACAGGGATGGAATGAGCAGTTCTTC. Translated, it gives CASSQVLQGWNEQFF.

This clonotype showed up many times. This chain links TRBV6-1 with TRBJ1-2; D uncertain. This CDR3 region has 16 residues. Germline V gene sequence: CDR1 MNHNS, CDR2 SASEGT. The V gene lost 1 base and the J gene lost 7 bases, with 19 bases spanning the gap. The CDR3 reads CASSEGRVSWSSGYTF. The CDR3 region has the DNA TGTGCCAGCAGTGAAGGGAGGGTCAGTTGGAGTAGTGGCTACACCTTC.

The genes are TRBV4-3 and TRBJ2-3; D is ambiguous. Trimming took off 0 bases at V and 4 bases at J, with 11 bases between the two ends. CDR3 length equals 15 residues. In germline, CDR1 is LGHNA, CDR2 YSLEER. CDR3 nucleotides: TGCGCCAGCAGCCAAGATCCAGCAGCCCCAGATACGCAGTATTTT. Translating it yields CASSQDPAAPDTQYF.

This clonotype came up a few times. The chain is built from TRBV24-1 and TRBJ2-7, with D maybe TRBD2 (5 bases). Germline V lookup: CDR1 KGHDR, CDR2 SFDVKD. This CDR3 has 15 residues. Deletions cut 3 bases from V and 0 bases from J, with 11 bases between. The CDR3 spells CATSDPLASSYEQYF. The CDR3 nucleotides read TGTGCCACCAGTGATCCCCTAGCAAGCTCCTACGAGCAGTACTTC.

Written as DNA, the CDR3 is TGTGCCAGCAGCCCTCAGGGGAGTCAGCCCCAGCATTTT. This sequence encodes CASSPQGSQPQHF. The chain carries TRBV6-2 or TRBV6-3 and TRBJ1-5; tentatively, D is TRBD1 (6 bases). The CDR3 is 13 amino acids. Trimming stripped 6 bases from V and 6 bases from J, with 12 bases between. Germline V lookup: CDR1 MNHEY, CDR2 SVGEGT.

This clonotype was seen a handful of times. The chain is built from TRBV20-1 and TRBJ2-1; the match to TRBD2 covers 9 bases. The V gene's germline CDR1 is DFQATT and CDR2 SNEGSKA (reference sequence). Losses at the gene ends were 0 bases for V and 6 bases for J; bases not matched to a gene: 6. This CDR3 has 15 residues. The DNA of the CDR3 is TGCAGTGCTAGAGATAATAGCGGGGGCCTCAATGAGCAGTTCTTC. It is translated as CSARDNSGGLNEQFF.

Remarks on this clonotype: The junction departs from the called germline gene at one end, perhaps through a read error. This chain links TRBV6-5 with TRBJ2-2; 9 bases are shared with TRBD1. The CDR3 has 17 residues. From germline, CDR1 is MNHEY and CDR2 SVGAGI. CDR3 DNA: TGTCCCAGCAGTTACCCGCCGGGACAGGGGAACACCGGGGAGCTGTTTTTT. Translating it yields CPSSYPPGQGNTGELFF.

The CDR3 reads CATSDTGTGGAETQYF. In DNA form, the CDR3 reads TGTGCCACCAGTGATACCGGGACAGGGGGCGCGGAGACCCAGTACTTC. V gene TRBV24-1 combines with J gene TRBJ2-5, with 12 nucleotides matching TRBD1. This CDR3 has 16 amino acids. V was pared by 3 bases and J by 5 bases, with 6 bases of the junction left unmatched. Germline CDR1 KGHDR, CDR2 SFDVKD.

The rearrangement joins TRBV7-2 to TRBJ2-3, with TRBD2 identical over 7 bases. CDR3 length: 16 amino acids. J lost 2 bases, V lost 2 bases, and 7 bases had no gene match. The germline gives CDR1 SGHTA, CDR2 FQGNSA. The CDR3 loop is CASSLLGGTFTDTQYF. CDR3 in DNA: TGTGCCAGCAGCTTATTGGGGGGGACTTTCACAGATACGCAGTATTTT.

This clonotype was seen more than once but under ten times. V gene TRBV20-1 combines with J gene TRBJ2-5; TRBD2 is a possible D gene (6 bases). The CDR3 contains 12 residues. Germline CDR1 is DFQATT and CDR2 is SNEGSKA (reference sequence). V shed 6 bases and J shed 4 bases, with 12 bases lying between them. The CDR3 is CSATYGGETQYF. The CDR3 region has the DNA TGCAGTGCCACGTACGGGGGAGAGACCCAGTACTTC.

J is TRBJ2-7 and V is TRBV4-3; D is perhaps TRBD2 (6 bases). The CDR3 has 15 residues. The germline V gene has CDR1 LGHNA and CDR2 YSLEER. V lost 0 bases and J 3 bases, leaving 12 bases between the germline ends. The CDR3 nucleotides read TGCGCCAGCAGCCAAGACCTAGCGTGGCTCTACGAGCAGTACTTC. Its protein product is CASSQDLAWLYEQYF.

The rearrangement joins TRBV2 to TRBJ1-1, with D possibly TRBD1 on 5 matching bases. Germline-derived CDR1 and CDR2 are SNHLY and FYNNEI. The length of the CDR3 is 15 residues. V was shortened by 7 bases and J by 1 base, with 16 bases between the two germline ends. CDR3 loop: CASKYLGAANTEAFF. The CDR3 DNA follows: TGTGCCAGCAAGTATCTCGGGGCAGCGAACACTGAAGCTTTCTTT.

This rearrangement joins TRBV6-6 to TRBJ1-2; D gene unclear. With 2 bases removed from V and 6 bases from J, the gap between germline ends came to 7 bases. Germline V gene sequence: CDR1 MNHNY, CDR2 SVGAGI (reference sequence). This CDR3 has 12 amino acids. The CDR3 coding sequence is TGTGCCAGCAGTTACGCCAAGGATGGCTACACCTTC. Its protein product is CASSYAKDGYTF.

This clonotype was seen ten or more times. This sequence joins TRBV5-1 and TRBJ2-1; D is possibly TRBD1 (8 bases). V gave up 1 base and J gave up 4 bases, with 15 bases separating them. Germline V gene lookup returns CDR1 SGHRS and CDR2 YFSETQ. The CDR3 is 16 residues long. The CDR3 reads CASSLSLQGGYNEQFF. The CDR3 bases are TGCGCCAGCAGCTTGTCATTACAGGGGGGGTACAATGAGCAGTTCTTC.

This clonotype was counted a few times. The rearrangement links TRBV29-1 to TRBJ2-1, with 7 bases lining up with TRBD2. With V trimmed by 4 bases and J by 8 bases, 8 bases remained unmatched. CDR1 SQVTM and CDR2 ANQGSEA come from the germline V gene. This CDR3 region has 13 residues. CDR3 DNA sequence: TGCAGCGTTGGGCAGGGACGGGGGGATGAGCAGTTCTTC. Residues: CSVGQGRGDEQFF.

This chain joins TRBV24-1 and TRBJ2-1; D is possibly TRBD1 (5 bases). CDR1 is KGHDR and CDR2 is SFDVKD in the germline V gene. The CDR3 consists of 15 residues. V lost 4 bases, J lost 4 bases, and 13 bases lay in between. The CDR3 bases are TGTGCCACCAGTGAAGCAGGGATCGCTTACAATGAGCAGTTCTTC. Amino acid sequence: CATSEAGIAYNEQFF.

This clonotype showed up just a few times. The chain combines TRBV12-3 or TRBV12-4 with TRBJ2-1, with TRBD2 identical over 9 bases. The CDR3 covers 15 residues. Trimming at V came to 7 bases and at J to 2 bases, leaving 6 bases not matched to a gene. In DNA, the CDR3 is TGTGCCAGCACGGCGGGGGGGCCAACCTACAATGAGCAGTTCTTC. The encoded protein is CASTAGGPTYNEQFF.